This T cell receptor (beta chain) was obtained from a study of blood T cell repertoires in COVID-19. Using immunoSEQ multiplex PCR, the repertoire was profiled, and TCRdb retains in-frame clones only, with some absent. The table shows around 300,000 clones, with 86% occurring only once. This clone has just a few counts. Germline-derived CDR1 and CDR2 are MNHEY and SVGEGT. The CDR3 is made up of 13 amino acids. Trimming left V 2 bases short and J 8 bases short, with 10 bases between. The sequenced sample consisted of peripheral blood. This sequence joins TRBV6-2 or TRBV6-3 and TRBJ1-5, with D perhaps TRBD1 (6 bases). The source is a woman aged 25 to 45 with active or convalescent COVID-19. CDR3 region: CASSYGRGEPQHF. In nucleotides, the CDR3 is TGTGCCAGCAGTTACGGCAGGGGAGAGCCCCAGCATTTT.